This is a list of T cell receptor beta chains from one sample in a study of T cells after yellow fever vaccination. TCRdb passed the 5' RACE reads through MiXCR, listing each CDR3 protein once. The repertoire holds approximately 120,000 distinct CDR3 sequences, with under 9% as singletons. The sequenced sample was CD8+ T cells sorted from PBMCs, obtained on the day of the yellow fever booster vaccination. These receptor sequences come from a man younger than 35 who received the YFV17D yellow fever vaccine. The CDR3 runs from the conserved cysteine through the conserved F or W. A D gene is named only where the DNA matches it firmly. Clone size appears in some rows only: once, few, many, or a class for an expanded clone.

abundance	d_gene	v_gene	j_gene	CDR3aa	CDR3nt
.	TRBD1	TRBV7-6	TRBJ2-1	CASSLEQGGSSYNEQFF	TGTGCCAGCAGCTTAGAACAGGGGGGTAGCTCCTACAATGAGCAGTTCTTC
few	TRBD1	TRBV19	TRBJ2-7	CASSGTGFSYEQYF	TGTGCCAGTAGTGGGACAGGCTTCTCCTACGAGCAGTACTTC
few	.	TRBV12-3/TRBV12-4	TRBJ2-6	CASSPRKSGANVLTF	TGTGCCAGCAGTCCTAGAAAATCTGGGGCCAACGTCCTGACTTTC
.	.	TRBV7-9	TRBJ1-1	CASSFAGVNTEAFF	TGTGCCAGCAGCTTCGCAGGGGTAAACACTGAAGCTTTCTTT
few	TRBD1	TRBV7-9	TRBJ2-5	CASSAPPTGTVSETQYF	TGTGCCAGCAGCGCGCCTCCAACCGGGACAGTTTCTGAGACCCAGTACTTC
few	.	TRBV7-8	TRBJ2-2	CASSLARGGQQNTGELFF	TGTGCCAGCAGCTTAGCTCGCGGGGGACAACAGAACACCGGGGAGCTGTTTTTT
many	.	TRBV7-2	TRBJ2-7	CASSFNRPGDEQYF	TGTGCCAGCAGCTTCAACAGGCCGGGGGACGAGCAGTACTTC
many	TRBD1	TRBV7-3	TRBJ2-3	CASSTGTGVDTQYF	TGTGCCAGCAGCACCGGGACAGGGGTCGATACGCAGTATTTT
few	.	TRBV4-2	TRBJ2-3	CASSQAWDGGTNTDTQYF	TGTGCCAGCAGCCAAGCCTGGGATGGCGGGACAAACACAGATACGCAGTATTTT
few	.	TRBV27	TRBJ2-7	CASRSLSDSYEQYF	TGTGCCAGCAGATCCCTGTCCGACTCCTACGAGCAGTACTTC
many	TRBD1	TRBV29-1	TRBJ2-3	CSVEPPGTGGWNTQYF	TGCAGCGTTGAACCCCCGGGGACAGGGGGATGGAATACGCAGTATTTT
few	.	TRBV11-2	TRBJ2-2	CASSSAGMNTGELFF	TGTGCCAGCAGCTCAGCAGGGATGAACACCGGGGAGCTGTTTTTT
few	.	TRBV20-1	TRBJ2-7	CSADSAQEGGQYYEQYF	TGCAGTGCCGATTCGGCGCAGGAGGGAGGACAGTACTACGAGCAGTACTTC
.	.	TRBV12-3/TRBV12-4	TRBJ2-2	CASSFLGVSGELFF	TGTGCCAGCAGTTTCCTTGGAGTCTCCGGGGAGCTGTTTTTT
few	.	TRBV27	TRBJ1-6	CASSPGTSDSPLHF	TGTGCCAGCTCGCCCGGGACCTCGGATTCACCCCTCCACTTT
.	TRBD2	TRBV9	TRBJ2-3	CASSVASGGSADTQYF	TGTGCCAGCAGCGTAGCCAGCGGGGGATCTGCAGATACGCAGTATTTT
.	TRBD2	TRBV29-1	TRBJ2-7	CSVEDLGPSGTYEQYF	TGCAGCGTTGAAGATTTGGGGCCTAGCGGAACCTACGAGCAGTACTTC
.	.	TRBV5-6	TRBJ2-1	CASSYGDNEQFF	TGTGCCAGCAGCTACGGAGACAATGAGCAGTTCTTC
few	.	TRBV4-2	TRBJ1-1	CASSQVGARTEAFF	TGTGCCAGCAGCCAAGTGGGGGCGCGGACTGAAGCTTTCTTT
few	.	TRBV7-2	TRBJ2-2	CASSEEGRPGTGELFF	TGTGCCAGCAGCGAGGAAGGACGGCCGGGCACCGGGGAGCTGTTTTTT
.	.	TRBV7-9	TRBJ2-5	CASSLAEGTPIEQETQYF	TGTGCCAGCAGCTTAGCCGAGGGGACCCCGATAGAGCAAGAGACCCAGTACTTC
.	.	TRBV25-1	TRBJ1-1	CASSESQATEAFF	TGTGCCAGCAGTGAATCACAAGCCACTGAAGCTTTCTTT
few	.	TRBV7-2	TRBJ2-7	CASSSYLMVEQYF	TGTGCCAGCAGCTCGTATTTGATGGTGGAGCAGTACTTC
few	.	TRBV6-2/TRBV6-3	TRBJ2-7	CASGWEEQYF	TGTGCCAGCGGATGGGAGGAGCAGTACTTC
few	TRBD1	TRBV11-2	TRBJ2-7	CASSLAPGGYEQYF	TGTGCCAGCAGCTTAGCACCAGGGGGCTACGAGCAGTACTTC
.	.	TRBV4-3	TRBJ2-3	CASSLKGGGTDTQYF	TGCGCCAGCAGTCTCAAGGGGGGGGGCACAGATACGCAGTATTTT
few	TRBD2	TRBV11-2	TRBJ2-2	CASSSLAGGYTGELFF	TGTGCCAGCAGCTCCTTAGCGGGGGGGTACACCGGGGAGCTGTTTTTT
.	TRBD2	TRBV19	TRBJ2-1	CASSSSPGTSGYNEQFF	TGTGCCAGTAGTTCTTCCCCCGGGACTAGCGGATACAATGAGCAGTTCTTC
few	TRBD1	TRBV9	TRBJ2-6	CASSAGQGGTSGANVLTF	TGTGCCAGCAGCGCCGGACAGGGAGGAACCTCTGGGGCCAACGTCCTGACTTTC
.	.	TRBV4-1	TRBJ2-5	CASSQDSGDGETQYF	TGCGCCAGCAGCCAAGATTCGGGGGACGGTGAGACCCAGTACTTC
few	.	TRBV19	TRBJ1-3	CASSISGHSGNTIYF	TGTGCCAGTAGTATAAGCGGACACTCTGGAAACACCATATATTTT
.	.	TRBV20-1	TRBJ1-5	CSAHVTGLNQPQHF	TGCAGTGCCCACGTTACAGGGCTCAATCAGCCCCAGCATTTT
many	TRBD1	TRBV18	TRBJ2-2	CASSPATGANTGELFF	TGTGCCAGCTCACCGGCGACAGGGGCGAACACCGGGGAGCTGTTTTTT
.	.	TRBV6-6	TRBJ1-4	CASSYGGRGEKLFF	TGTGCCAGCAGTTACGGGGGGAGAGGCGAAAAACTTTTTTTT
few	.	TRBV29-1	TRBJ1-2	CSVEDGISYGYTF	TGCAGCGTTGAAGACGGTATCAGCTATGGCTACACCTTC
.	.	TRBV10-3	TRBJ1-2	CASWETVYGYTF	TGTGCCTCCTGGGAAACAGTCTATGGCTACACCTTC
.	TRBD2	TRBV19	TRBJ2-1	CASSMSSGAREQFF	TGTGCCAGTAGTATGTCTAGCGGGGCACGAGAGCAGTTCTTC
.	TRBD1	TRBV11-2	TRBJ1-6	CASSPGQGENSPLHF	TGTGCCAGCAGCCCGGGACAGGGGGAAAATTCACCCCTCCACTTT
few	.	TRBV30	TRBJ1-1	CAWTPDSYTEAFF	TGTGCCTGGACCCCAGACAGCTACACTGAAGCTTTCTTT
many	.	TRBV5-6	TRBJ2-3	CASSFTFVGPTVGDTQYF	TGTGCCAGCAGCTTTACGTTCGTAGGGCCAACGGTGGGAGATACGCAGTATTTT
few	.	TRBV11-3	TRBJ1-1	CASRGQSDTEAFF	TGTGCCAGCAGAGGACAGTCCGACACTGAAGCTTTCTTT
.	TRBD1	TRBV6-2/TRBV6-3	TRBJ1-2	CASRGQGATPYGYTF	TGTGCCAGCAGGGGACAGGGGGCCACCCCTTATGGCTACACCTTC
.	TRBD1	TRBV20-1	TRBJ2-1	CSADRGLDPVGEQFF	TGCAGTGCTGACAGGGGGCTAGACCCCGTTGGGGAGCAGTTCTTC
few	.	TRBV12-3/TRBV12-4	TRBJ2-1	CASSFDVIEQFF	TGTGCCAGCAGTTTTGACGTTATAGAGCAGTTCTTC
few	.	TRBV5-1	TRBJ2-1	CASSPDLSSYNEQFF	TGCGCCAGCAGCCCAGATCTTAGCTCCTACAATGAGCAGTTCTTC